Listed below are T cell receptor beta chains from one sample, sequenced in a study of blood T cell repertoires in COVID-19. Profiling relied on immunoSEQ multiplex PCR, and the TCRdb table lists in-frame clones only, not all of them. The table lists roughly 40,000 clones, more than 80% of them singletons, with 0.3% to 0.4% in the top ten. Sequencing used peripheral blood. These receptors came from a man aged 45-65 years with COVID-19, enrolled during active disease. Each CDR3 is given with its conserved first and last residue. The D gene is left open where the match is weak. The listing skips clone size in some rows; elsewhere it reads once, few, many or a size class.

J,V,D,length,size,DNA,CDR3
TRBJ2-5,TRBV5-8,TRBD2,15,-,TGTGCCAGCAGCTTGACTAGCGGGAGGGGAGAGACCCAGTACTTC,CASSLTSGRGETQYF
TRBJ2-1,TRBV7-7,TRBD2,17,-,TGTGCTAGCAGCTTGGGGCCTAGCGGGAACCTGTACAATGAGCAGTTCTTC,CASSLGPSGNLYNEQFF
TRBJ1-1,TRBV7-3,-,13,-,TGTGCCAGCAGCTCACAGCTGGGCACTGAAGCTTTCTTT,CASSSQLGTEAFF
TRBJ2-1,TRBV7-8,-,16,-,TGTGCCAGCAGCTTAGGAGCGGGCGGGAACTACAATGAGCAGTTCTTC,CASSLGAGGNYNEQFF
TRBJ1-1,TRBV3-1/TRBV3-2,-,14,-,TGTGCCAGCAGCCAAGTGGCAGTTAAAACTGAAGCTTTCTTT,CASSQVAVKTEAFF
TRBJ2-5,TRBV3-1/TRBV3-2,-,16,-,TGTGCCAGCAGCCTCTTAGCGGATTACCAACAAGAGACCCAGTACTTC,CASSLLADYQQETQYF
TRBJ2-5,TRBV6-5,-,15,-,TGTGCCAGCACCAATAGCCGACCGAATCAAGAGACCCAGTACTTC,CASTNSRPNQETQYF
TRBJ2-7,TRBV5-1,-,17,-,TGCGCCAGCAGCTTGGATATTCAGGTGGGGCTATCCTACGAGCAGTACTTC,CASSLDIQVGLSYEQYF
TRBJ2-6,TRBV7-6,TRBD2,20,-,TGTGCCAGCAGCTCACCCCGGGGTAGCGGGAGAAGTACTGGGGCCAACGTCCTGACTTTC,CASSSPRGSGRSTGANVLTF
TRBJ2-1,TRBV11-2,-,15,-,TGTGCCAGCAGCTTAGCACCTAGTCAGTGGGATGAGCAGTTCTTC,CASSLAPSQWDEQFF
TRBJ2-7,TRBV29-1,TRBD1,13,-,TGCAGCGTTGTGCGGACAGGGAGCGACGAGCAGTACTTC,CSVVRTGSDEQYF
TRBJ2-5,TRBV7-2,-,15,once,TGTGCCAGCAGCTTATTAGGACAAGAACAAGAGACCCAGTACTTC,CASSLLGQEQETQYF
TRBJ2-7,TRBV5-4,-,16,-,TGTGCCAGCAGCTTGGACGGGGGGCGCGGGTTCTACGAGCAGTACTTC,CASSLDGGRGFYEQYF
TRBJ2-5,TRBV4-1,-,17,-,TGCGCCAGCAGCCAAGATGAGGCGGGGGCGGGTAAAGAGACCCAGTACTTC,CASSQDEAGAGKETQYF
TRBJ2-3,TRBV6-5,TRBD2,15,-,TGTGCCAGCTCCCCCCTAGCGGGGAGCACAGATACGCAGTATTTT,CASSPLAGSTDTQYF
TRBJ2-6,TRBV4-1,TRBD2,15,-,TGCGCCAGCTCTGGGGTTAGGACTAGCGGGAGGGTCCTGACTTTC,CASSGVRTSGRVLTF
TRBJ2-3,TRBV11-2,-,18,-,TGTGCCAGCAGCTTAGGGGGCCTAGCGACCGCCCAGAGAGATACGCAGTATTTT,CASSLGGLATAQRDTQYF
TRBJ2-5,TRBV19,-,15,-,TGTGCCAGTAGTATTGCGGGATACTCCCAAGAGACCCAGTACTTC,CASSIAGYSQETQYF
TRBJ2-3,TRBV7-3,-,15,-,TGTGCCAGCAGCTTACAGGGTAGCGGAGCAGATACGCAGTATTTT,CASSLQGSGADTQYF
TRBJ2-2,TRBV11-3,-,14,-,TGTGCCAGCAGCTGGGGACATCAGGCCGGGGAGCTGTTTTTT,CASSWGHQAGELFF
TRBJ2-5,TRBV7-9,TRBD1,16,once,TGTGCCAGCAGCCTACTCTACCGGGACAGACAAGAGACCCAGTACTTC,CASSLLYRDRQETQYF
TRBJ2-2,TRBV10-3,-,16,-,TGTGCCATCACCCCTGGACAGGACTATAACACCGGGGAGCTGTTTTTT,CAITPGQDYNTGELFF
TRBJ2-7,TRBV9,TRBD2,16,once,TGTGCCAGCAGCGAGGGGGCTAGCGGGATATACTACGAGCAGTACTTC,CASSEGASGIYYEQYF
TRBJ1-2,TRBV30,-,13,-,TGTGCCTGGGCATTCCGGGAGGACGGGGGCTACACCTTC,CAWAFREDGGYTF
TRBJ1-1,TRBV4-1,TRBD1,18,-,TGCGCCAGCAGCCAAGTCGGGACAGGGGGCTTAGTTTACACTGAAGCTTTCTTT,CASSQVGTGGLVYTEAFF
TRBJ2-4,TRBV28,TRBD1,16,-,TGTGCCAGCACCTCCTACCGGGACAGGGGAGGAAGCATTCAGTACTTC,CASTSYRDRGGSIQYF
TRBJ1-4,TRBV12-5,TRBD1,15,-,TGTGCTAGTGGTTTGATCGGGACAGGGTACGAAAAACTGTTTTTT,CASGLIGTGYEKLFF
TRBJ2-3,TRBV27,-,16,-,TGTGCCAGCAGTTTCGGGCCCGGGGTGGGCGCAGATACGCAGTATTTT,CASSFGPGVGADTQYF
TRBJ2-7,TRBV15,-,13,-,TGTGCCACCAGCAGAGAGGGGGGCTACGAGCAGTACTTC,CATSREGGYEQYF
TRBJ1-5,TRBV5-1,-,15,-,TGCGCCAGCTCCCCAAGACAGGTTAGCAATCAGCCCCAGCATTTT,CASSPRQVSNQPQHF
TRBJ2-7,TRBV11-3,TRBD1,15,-,TGTGCCAGCAGCTTACAGGGACAGGGGGCCTACGAGCAGTACTTC,CASSLQGQGAYEQYF
TRBJ2-1,TRBV7-3,TRBD1,15,-,TGTGCCAGCAGCCCGGGACAGGGACCCTACAATGAGCAGTTCTTC,CASSPGQGPYNEQFF
TRBJ1-2,TRBV19,TRBD1,12,once,TGTGCCACCAGGGGGCAGGACTATGGCTACACCTTC,CATRGQDYGYTF
TRBJ1-2,TRBV7-2,-,13,few,TGTGCCAGCAGCACCGGGATGGTTTCCGGCTACACCTTC,CASSTGMVSGYTF
TRBJ2-7,TRBV2,TRBD2,15,-,TGTGCCAGCAGTGATAGGCGGGAGGGCCTAGGCGAGCAGTACTTC,CASSDRREGLGEQYF
TRBJ1-1,TRBV25-1,TRBD1,16,-,TGTGCCAGCAGTGAATCCAGGACAGGGTCGAACACTGAAGCTTTCTTT,CASSESRTGSNTEAFF
TRBJ2-2,TRBV5-6,TRBD2,16,-,TGTGCCAGCAGCTTGGATAGCGGGAGTCGTACCGGGGAGCTGTTTTTT,CASSLDSGSRTGELFF
TRBJ2-3,TRBV5-1,TRBD2,15,once,TGCGCCAGCAGCCCTACTAGCGGGAGCGCAGATACGCAGTATTTT,CASSPTSGSADTQYF
TRBJ1-1,TRBV5-1,-,13,few,TGCGCCAGCAGCTTAGAGCCGAACACTGAAGCTTTCTTT,CASSLEPNTEAFF
TRBJ1-4,TRBV6-5,-,14,-,TGTGCCAGCAGTTACGGGGCCCAGCCTGAAAAACTGTTTTTT,CASSYGAQPEKLFF
TRBJ2-2,TRBV2,TRBD1,15,few,TGTGCCAGCGGCCGGGACAGGGGGCGGGCCGGGGAGCTGTTTTTT,CASGRDRGRAGELFF
TRBJ2-2,TRBV19,TRBD2,18,-,TGTGCCAGTAGTCTGCTAGCGGGTCCCCTCGCGAACACCGGGGAGCTGTTTTTT,CASSLLAGPLANTGELFF
TRBJ2-7,TRBV3-1/TRBV3-2,-,13,-,TGTGCCAGCAGCCCACGTGGCCCCTACGAGCAGTACTTC,CASSPRGPYEQYF